Listed below are T cell receptor beta chains from one sample, sequenced in a study of T cell repertoires in cytomegalovirus infection. Via MiXCR, TCRdb re-called the reads, giving one row per CDR3 protein. The sample yields about half a million distinct CDR3 sequences, roughly 43% seen once. Their antigens remain unidentified. The sequences come from cultured PBMCs, collected from culture after CMV antigen stimulation. All receptors derive from a human donor in good health (CMV status not recorded). Some clones in this sample may be carry-over from other donors' samples. CDR3s include the opening cysteine and the closing phenylalanine or tryptophan. D genes are given only for firm matches. Size is omitted from some rows. Given values are once, few, many or a class for expanded clones.

d_call: TRBD2
clone_size: once
j_call: TRBJ2-2
v_call: TRBV15
cdr3_nt: TGTGCCACCAGCAGAGGCCCAACCCCGACTAGCGGGGGAGAACAAACCGGGGAGCTGTTTTTT
cdr3_aa: CATSRGPTPTSGGEQTGELFF

d_call: -
clone_size: few
j_call: TRBJ2-7
v_call: TRBV7-6
cdr3_nt: TGTGCCAGCAGCGCTGAGGGGGGACCCTACGAGCAGTACTTC
cdr3_aa: CASSAEGGPYEQYF

d_call: -
clone_size: -
j_call: TRBJ1-6
v_call: TRBV11-2
cdr3_nt: TGTGCCAGCAGCTTAGATCAAGGCCATCCGTTTGGATCACCCCTCCACTTT
cdr3_aa: CASSLDQGHPFGSPLHF

d_call: -
clone_size: few
j_call: TRBJ2-1
v_call: TRBV7-2
cdr3_nt: TGTGCCAGCAGTCTCGCAGGGTCCCTCAATGAGCAGTTCTTC
cdr3_aa: CASSLAGSLNEQFF

d_call: -
clone_size: -
j_call: TRBJ2-1
v_call: TRBV10-3
cdr3_nt: TGTGCCGTCGCCGACTCAAACTCCTACAATGAGCAGTTCTTC
cdr3_aa: CAVADSNSYNEQFF

d_call: TRBD1
clone_size: -
j_call: TRBJ2-5
v_call: TRBV28
cdr3_nt: TGTGCCAGCAGTTTATTTGGGCAGGGGGCCGGAGAGACCCAGTACTTC
cdr3_aa: CASSLFGQGAGETQYF

d_call: -
clone_size: -
j_call: TRBJ1-2
v_call: TRBV19
cdr3_nt: TGTGCCAGCACCCAACTACGTACAGGGTCTCGGGACTATGGCTACACCTTC
cdr3_aa: CASTQLRTGSRDYGYTF

d_call: -
clone_size: few
j_call: TRBJ2-7
v_call: TRBV2
cdr3_nt: TGTGCCAGCAGCCTCCGGGACATCGCCTACGAGCAGTACTTC
cdr3_aa: CASSLRDIAYEQYF

d_call: TRBD1
clone_size: -
j_call: TRBJ1-2
v_call: TRBV6-5
cdr3_nt: TGTGCCAGCAGAGGAGACAGGGGAGATGGCTACACCTTC
cdr3_aa: CASRGDRGDGYTF

d_call: -
clone_size: -
j_call: TRBJ2-3
v_call: TRBV5-6
cdr3_nt: TGTGCCAGCAGCTTGGTAGTAGGGGAATCGGATACGCAGTATTTT
cdr3_aa: CASSLVVGESDTQYF

d_call: -
clone_size: -
j_call: TRBJ2-1
v_call: TRBV30
cdr3_nt: TGTGCCTGGAGTTTTACCTACAATGAGCAGTTCTTC
cdr3_aa: CAWSFTYNEQFF

d_call: -
clone_size: -
j_call: TRBJ1-1
v_call: TRBV7-4
cdr3_nt: TGTGCCAGCCGGGGTGAGAACACTGAAGCTTTCTTT
cdr3_aa: CASRGENTEAFF

d_call: TRBD2
clone_size: few
j_call: TRBJ2-3
v_call: TRBV7-8
cdr3_nt: TGTGCCAGCAGCCGGCCGACTAGCGAAACCACAGATACGCAGTATTTT
cdr3_aa: CASSRPTSETTDTQYF

d_call: TRBD1
clone_size: -
j_call: TRBJ2-7
v_call: TRBV6-2/TRBV6-3
cdr3_nt: TGTGCCAGCACTCCCACAGGGGAGAGCCCTTGGTACTTC
cdr3_aa: CASTPTGESPWYF

d_call: -
clone_size: -
j_call: TRBJ1-2
v_call: TRBV7-4
cdr3_nt: TGTGCCAGCAGCCCTGCGGGTGGCTACACCTTC
cdr3_aa: CASSPAGGYTF

d_call: -
clone_size: -
j_call: TRBJ2-2
v_call: TRBV28
cdr3_nt: TGTGCCAGTCAGGGCCCGAACACCGGGGAGCTGTTTTTT
cdr3_aa: CASQGPNTGELFF

d_call: -
clone_size: -
j_call: TRBJ2-1
v_call: TRBV7-2
cdr3_nt: TGTGCCAGCAGCCCGAGGACTTCTACGTTTTCCTACAATGAGCAGTTCTTC
cdr3_aa: CASSPRTSTFSYNEQFF

d_call: TRBD1
clone_size: -
j_call: TRBJ2-7
v_call: TRBV6-1
cdr3_nt: TGTGCCAGCAGCTACCCTCGCGGCCCTCGACAGGGGTTGTTCTTGCACGAGCAGTACTTC
cdr3_aa: CASSYPRGPRQGLFLHEQYF

d_call: TRBD1
clone_size: -
j_call: TRBJ2-7
v_call: TRBV12-3/TRBV12-4
cdr3_nt: TGTGCCAGCAGTTTAGGTACACCGGGACAGGGGGCCGACGAGCAGTACTTC
cdr3_aa: CASSLGTPGQGADEQYF

d_call: TRBD1
clone_size: -
j_call: TRBJ2-7
v_call: TRBV7-8
cdr3_nt: TGTGCCAGCAGCGCACGGACAGGTCCTTGGTACGAGCAGTACTTC
cdr3_aa: CASSARTGPWYEQYF

d_call: TRBD1
clone_size: -
j_call: TRBJ2-7
v_call: TRBV10-2
cdr3_nt: TGCGCCAGCAGACGGGGACAGGACCCTTCCTACGAGCAGTACTTC
cdr3_aa: CASRRGQDPSYEQYF

d_call: -
clone_size: few
j_call: TRBJ1-5
v_call: TRBV7-2
cdr3_nt: TGTGCCAGCAGTTTAAGGGGGGCGTTGGGACAGCCCCAGCATTTT
cdr3_aa: CASSLRGALGQPQHF

d_call: -
clone_size: -
j_call: TRBJ2-2
v_call: TRBV27
cdr3_nt: TGTGCCAGCAGTTCCCCCTCGAGATCGAACACCGGGGAGCTGTTTTTT
cdr3_aa: CASSSPSRSNTGELFF

d_call: TRBD2
clone_size: -
j_call: TRBJ2-1
v_call: TRBV6-1
cdr3_nt: TGTGCCAGCAGGACCTGGAGTAGCGGGCCTTACAATGAGCAGTTCTTC
cdr3_aa: CASRTWSSGPYNEQFF

d_call: -
clone_size: once
j_call: TRBJ1-1
v_call: TRBV18
cdr3_nt: TGTGCCAGCATGACAGAGATGAACACTGAAGCTTTCTTT
cdr3_aa: CASMTEMNTEAFF

d_call: TRBD2
clone_size: many
j_call: TRBJ2-3
v_call: TRBV7-2
cdr3_nt: TGTGCCAGCAGCCCGCCTAGCGGGGTCACAGATACGCAGTATTTT
cdr3_aa: CASSPPSGVTDTQYF

d_call: -
clone_size: -
j_call: TRBJ2-7
v_call: TRBV20-1
cdr3_nt: TGCAGTGCTAGAGATTGGGGCAGTCTTACGAGCGAGCAGTACTTC
cdr3_aa: CSARDWGSLTSEQYF

d_call: -
clone_size: -
j_call: TRBJ2-3
v_call: TRBV11-2
cdr3_nt: TGTGCCAGCAGCCCACTGGGGCGTGCGCAGTATTTT
cdr3_aa: CASSPLGRAQYF

d_call: -
clone_size: few
j_call: TRBJ2-7
v_call: TRBV7-9
cdr3_nt: TGTGCCAGCAGCTTAGAGGCACATTCCTACGAGCAGTACTTC
cdr3_aa: CASSLEAHSYEQYF

d_call: -
clone_size: once
j_call: TRBJ2-1
v_call: TRBV18
cdr3_nt: TGTGCCAGCTCCCCTAGCCTGGATACCTACAATGAGCAGTTCTTC
cdr3_aa: CASSPSLDTYNEQFF

d_call: -
clone_size: many
j_call: TRBJ2-1
v_call: TRBV7-2
cdr3_nt: TGTGCCAGCCGACCATTTCGTTCTAGCCGCTACAATGAGCAGTTCTTC
cdr3_aa: CASRPFRSSRYNEQFF

d_call: -
clone_size: -
j_call: TRBJ2-1
v_call: TRBV6-1
cdr3_nt: TGTGCCAGCAGTGAAGTGCCGACAGGAGAATACAATGAGCAGTTCTTC
cdr3_aa: CASSEVPTGEYNEQFF

d_call: TRBD1
clone_size: few
j_call: TRBJ2-7
v_call: TRBV11-2
cdr3_nt: TGTGCCAGCAGCTTACGACAGGGGGCGGGCGAGCAGTACTTC
cdr3_aa: CASSLRQGAGEQYF

d_call: TRBD2
clone_size: once
j_call: TRBJ2-5
v_call: TRBV5-1
cdr3_nt: TGCGCCAGCACCCTGGGGGGGGAGCCTTCACAAGAGACCCAGTACTTC
cdr3_aa: CASTLGGEPSQETQYF

d_call: TRBD2
clone_size: many
j_call: TRBJ2-2
v_call: TRBV7-2
cdr3_nt: TGTGCCAGCAGACTAGCGGGGGGGACGAACACCGGGGAGCTGTTTTTT
cdr3_aa: CASRLAGGTNTGELFF

d_call: -
clone_size: few
j_call: TRBJ2-7
v_call: TRBV20-1
cdr3_nt: TGCAGTGCTAGAATGGGCCTTATCTCTATCGAGCAGTACTTC
cdr3_aa: CSARMGLISIEQYF

d_call: -
clone_size: -
j_call: TRBJ2-3
v_call: TRBV12-3/TRBV12-4
cdr3_nt: TGTGCCAGCAGCTCCTCCCAGGTGTACACAGATACGCAGTATTTT
cdr3_aa: CASSSSQVYTDTQYF

d_call: -
clone_size: -
j_call: TRBJ2-1
v_call: TRBV7-2
cdr3_nt: TGTGCCAGCAGCTTAGGTGTAGCCCATGAGCAGTTCTTC
cdr3_aa: CASSLGVAHEQFF

d_call: -
clone_size: few
j_call: TRBJ1-1
v_call: TRBV7-9
cdr3_nt: TGTGCCAGCAGCTTCAGCGCGGACACTGAAGCTTTCTTT
cdr3_aa: CASSFSADTEAFF

d_call: TRBD2
clone_size: few
j_call: TRBJ2-1
v_call: TRBV20-1
cdr3_nt: TGCAGTGCTAGAGATCCCTGGGGGGGGTACAATGAGCAGTTCTTC
cdr3_aa: CSARDPWGGYNEQFF

d_call: TRBD1
clone_size: -
j_call: TRBJ2-7
v_call: TRBV6-2/TRBV6-3
cdr3_nt: TGTGCCAGCCGTACCCCACAGGCCGACAGGGGTACCTTCAATCCCTACGAGCAGTACTTC
cdr3_aa: CASRTPQADRGTFNPYEQYF

d_call: -
clone_size: -
j_call: TRBJ1-5
v_call: TRBV10-3
cdr3_nt: TGTGCCATCAGTGACTTGAAAGGGGGAAACAATCAGCCCCAGCATTTT
cdr3_aa: CAISDLKGGNNQPQHF

d_call: TRBD1
clone_size: few
j_call: TRBJ1-2
v_call: TRBV7-9
cdr3_nt: TGTGCCAGCAGCCTACCCCGCAGTCAAGGGACAGTCTATGGCTACACCTTC
cdr3_aa: CASSLPRSQGTVYGYTF

d_call: -
clone_size: -
j_call: TRBJ2-1
v_call: TRBV7-2
cdr3_nt: TGTGCCAGCAGCTTAGCTAGCGGCCCCTGGGAGGAGCAGTTCTTC
cdr3_aa: CASSLASGPWEEQFF

d_call: -
clone_size: few
j_call: TRBJ2-5
v_call: TRBV7-2
cdr3_nt: TGTGCCAGCAGTAGTCAGCCCCAAGAGACCCAGTACTTC
cdr3_aa: CASSSQPQETQYF

d_call: -
clone_size: -
j_call: TRBJ2-7
v_call: TRBV6-2/TRBV6-3
cdr3_nt: TGTGCCAGCAGTTACCACGCGACAGGTTACCGACCCGACTACGAGCAGTACTTC
cdr3_aa: CASSYHATGYRPDYEQYF

d_call: TRBD1
clone_size: many
j_call: TRBJ1-4
v_call: TRBV7-8
cdr3_nt: TGTGCCAGCAAATCCGACAGGGGGAGGTCGACTAATGAAAAACTGTTTTTT
cdr3_aa: CASKSDRGRSTNEKLFF

d_call: -
clone_size: -
j_call: TRBJ2-1
v_call: TRBV19
cdr3_nt: TGTGCCAGTAATGCGGCTAGCTCCTACAATGAGCAGTTCTTC
cdr3_aa: CASNAASSYNEQFF

d_call: -
clone_size: few
j_call: TRBJ2-6
v_call: TRBV6-1
cdr3_nt: TGTGCCAGCAGTGATGACTCCCCACAGGGCCCGCCTGGGGCCAACGTCCTGACTTTC
cdr3_aa: CASSDDSPQGPPGANVLTF

d_call: TRBD2
clone_size: few
j_call: TRBJ2-3
v_call: TRBV5-4
cdr3_nt: TGTGCCAGCAGCTCCCTAAGCGGGGCCATCACAGATACGCAGTATTTT
cdr3_aa: CASSSLSGAITDTQYF

d_call: -
clone_size: -
j_call: TRBJ2-1
v_call: TRBV11-2
cdr3_nt: TGTGCCAGCAGCCCGACTAGAGGTGAGCAGTTCTTC
cdr3_aa: CASSPTRGEQFF

d_call: TRBD2
clone_size: -
j_call: TRBJ2-5
v_call: TRBV2
cdr3_nt: TGTGCCAGCAGGCCAGCGGGGAGGAACCGGGAGACCCAGTACTTC
cdr3_aa: CASRPAGRNRETQYF

d_call: -
clone_size: -
j_call: TRBJ2-7
v_call: TRBV19
cdr3_nt: TGTGCCAGTAGTATACGGCATGGGGACGAGCAGTACTTC
cdr3_aa: CASSIRHGDEQYF

d_call: -
clone_size: few
j_call: TRBJ1-5
v_call: TRBV7-2
cdr3_nt: TGTGCCAGCAGCTGGGCAGGGTTGAGCAATCAGCCCCAGCATTTT
cdr3_aa: CASSWAGLSNQPQHF

d_call: TRBD1
clone_size: few
j_call: TRBJ2-1
v_call: TRBV5-6
cdr3_nt: TGTGCCAGCAGTGTTGGGACAGGGGGAAGTGAGCAGTTCTTC
cdr3_aa: CASSVGTGGSEQFF